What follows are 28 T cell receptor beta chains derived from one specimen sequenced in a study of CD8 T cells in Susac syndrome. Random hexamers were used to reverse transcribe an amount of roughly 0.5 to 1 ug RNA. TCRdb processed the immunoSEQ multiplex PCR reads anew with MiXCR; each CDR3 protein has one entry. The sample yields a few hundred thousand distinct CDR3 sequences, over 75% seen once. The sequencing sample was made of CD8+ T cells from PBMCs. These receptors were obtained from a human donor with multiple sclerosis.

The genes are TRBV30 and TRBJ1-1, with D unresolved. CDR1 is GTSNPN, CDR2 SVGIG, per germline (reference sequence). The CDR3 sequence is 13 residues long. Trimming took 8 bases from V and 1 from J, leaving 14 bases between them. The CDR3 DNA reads TGTGCCGGACTACCCGAGGGGAACACTGAAGCTTTCTTT. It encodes CAGLPEGNTEAFF.

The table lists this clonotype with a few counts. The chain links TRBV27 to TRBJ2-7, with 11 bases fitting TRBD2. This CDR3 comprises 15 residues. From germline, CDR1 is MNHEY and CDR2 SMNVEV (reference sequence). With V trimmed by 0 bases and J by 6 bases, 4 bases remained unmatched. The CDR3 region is CASSLSSSGRIEQYF. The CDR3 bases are TGTGCCAGCAGTTTATCGTCTAGCGGGAGGATCGAGCAGTACTTC.

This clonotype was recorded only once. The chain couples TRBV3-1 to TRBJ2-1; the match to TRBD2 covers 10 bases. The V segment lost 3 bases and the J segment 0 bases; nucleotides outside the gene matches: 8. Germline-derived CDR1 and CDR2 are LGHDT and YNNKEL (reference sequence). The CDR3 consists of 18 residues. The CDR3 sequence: CASSQGTSGASSYNEQFF. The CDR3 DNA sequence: TGTGCCAGCAGCCAGGGCACTAGCGGGGCTAGCTCCTACAATGAGCAGTTCTTC.

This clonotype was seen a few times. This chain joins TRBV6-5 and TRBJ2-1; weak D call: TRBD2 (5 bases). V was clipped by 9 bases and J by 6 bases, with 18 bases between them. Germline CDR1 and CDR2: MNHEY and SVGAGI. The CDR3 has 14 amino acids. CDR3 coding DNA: TGTGCCAGTACCCAGGAGGTGTGGAGCAATGAGCAGTTCTTC. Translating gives CASTQEVWSNEQFF.

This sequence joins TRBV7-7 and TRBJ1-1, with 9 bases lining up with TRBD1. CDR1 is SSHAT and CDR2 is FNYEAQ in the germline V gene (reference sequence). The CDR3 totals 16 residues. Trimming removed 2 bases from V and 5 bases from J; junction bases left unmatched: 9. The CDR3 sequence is CASSLRGTGSVTEAFF. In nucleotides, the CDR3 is TGTGCCAGCAGCTTACGGGGGACAGGGTCGGTAACTGAAGCTTTCTTT.

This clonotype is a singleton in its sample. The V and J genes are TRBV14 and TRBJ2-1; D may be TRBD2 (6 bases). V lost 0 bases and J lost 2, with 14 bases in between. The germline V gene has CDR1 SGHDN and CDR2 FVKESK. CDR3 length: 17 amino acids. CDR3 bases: TGTGCCAGCAGCCAAGAGGCCGGGAGTTTCGCCTACAATGAGCAGTTCTTC. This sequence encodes CASSQEAGSFAYNEQFF.

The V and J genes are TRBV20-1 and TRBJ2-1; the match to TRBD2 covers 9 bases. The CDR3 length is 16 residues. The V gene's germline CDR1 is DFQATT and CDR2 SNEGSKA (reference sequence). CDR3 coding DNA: TGCAGCGCTCCCCTCCGGGCTAGCGGGACGGGGTATGAGCAGTTCTTC. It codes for CSAPLRASGTGYEQFF.

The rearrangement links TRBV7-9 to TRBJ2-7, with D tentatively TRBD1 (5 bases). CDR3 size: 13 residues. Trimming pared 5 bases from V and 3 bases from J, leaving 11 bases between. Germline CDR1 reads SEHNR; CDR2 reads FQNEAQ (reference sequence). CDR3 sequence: CASSIEGVYEQYF. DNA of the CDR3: TGTGCCAGCAGCATAGAAGGGGTCTACGAGCAGTACTTC. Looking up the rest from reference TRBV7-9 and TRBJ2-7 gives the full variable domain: DTGVSQNPRHKITKRGQNVTFRCDPISEHNRLYWYRQTLGQGPEFLTYFQNEAQLEKSRLLSDRFSAERPKGSFSTLEIQRTEQGDSAMYLCASSIEGVYEQYFGPGTRLTVT.

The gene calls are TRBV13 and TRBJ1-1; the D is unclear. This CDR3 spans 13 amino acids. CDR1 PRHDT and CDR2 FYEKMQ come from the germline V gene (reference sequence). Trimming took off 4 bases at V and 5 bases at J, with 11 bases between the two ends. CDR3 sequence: CASSSLARTEAFF. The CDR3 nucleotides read TGTGCCAGCAGCTCCCTCGCCAGGACTGAAGCTTTCTTT.

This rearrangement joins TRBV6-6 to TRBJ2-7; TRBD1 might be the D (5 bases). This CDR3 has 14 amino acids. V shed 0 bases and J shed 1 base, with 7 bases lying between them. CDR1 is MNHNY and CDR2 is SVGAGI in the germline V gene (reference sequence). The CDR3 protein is CASSYSTVSYEQYF. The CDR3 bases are TGTGCCAGCAGTTACTCGACAGTTTCCTACGAGCAGTACTTC.

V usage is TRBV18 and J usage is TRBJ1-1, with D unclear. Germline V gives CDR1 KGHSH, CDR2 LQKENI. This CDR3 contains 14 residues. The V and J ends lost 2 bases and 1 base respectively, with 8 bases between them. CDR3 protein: CASSPIEGNTEAFF. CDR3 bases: TGTGCCAGCTCACCAATCGAGGGGAACACTGAAGCTTTCTTT.

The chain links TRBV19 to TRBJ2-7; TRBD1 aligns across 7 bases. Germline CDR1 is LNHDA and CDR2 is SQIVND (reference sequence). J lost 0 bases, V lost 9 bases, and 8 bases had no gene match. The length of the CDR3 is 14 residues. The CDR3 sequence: CASRKWDSSYEQYF. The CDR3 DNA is TGTGCCAGCCGAAAGTGGGACAGCTCCTACGAGCAGTACTTC.

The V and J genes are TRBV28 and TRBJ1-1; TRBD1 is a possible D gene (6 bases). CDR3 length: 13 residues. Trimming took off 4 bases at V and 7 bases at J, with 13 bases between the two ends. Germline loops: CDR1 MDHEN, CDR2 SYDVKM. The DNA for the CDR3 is TGTGCCAGCAGTTCCTCCGGACAGATTGAAGCTTTCTTT. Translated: CASSSSGQIEAFF. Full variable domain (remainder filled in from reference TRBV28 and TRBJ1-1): DVKVTQSSRYLVKRTGEKVFLECVQDMDHENMFWYRQDPGLGLRLIYFSYDVKMKEKGDIPEGYSVSREKKERFSLILESASTNQTSMYLCASSSSGQIEAFFGQGTRLTVV.

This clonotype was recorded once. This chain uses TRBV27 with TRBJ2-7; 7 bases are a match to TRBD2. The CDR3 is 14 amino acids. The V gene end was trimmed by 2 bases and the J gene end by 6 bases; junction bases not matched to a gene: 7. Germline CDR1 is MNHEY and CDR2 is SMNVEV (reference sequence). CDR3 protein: CASSLRDYLSEQYF. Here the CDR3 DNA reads TGTGCCAGCAGTTTAAGGGACTACCTTTCCGAGCAGTACTTC.

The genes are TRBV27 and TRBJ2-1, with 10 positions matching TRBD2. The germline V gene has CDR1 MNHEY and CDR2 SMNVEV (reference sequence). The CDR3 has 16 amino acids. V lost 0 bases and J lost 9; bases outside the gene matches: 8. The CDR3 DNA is TGTGCCAGCAGTTTATCGGAGGGGCTAGCGGGAGCTGAGCAGTTCTTC. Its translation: CASSLSEGLAGAEQFF.

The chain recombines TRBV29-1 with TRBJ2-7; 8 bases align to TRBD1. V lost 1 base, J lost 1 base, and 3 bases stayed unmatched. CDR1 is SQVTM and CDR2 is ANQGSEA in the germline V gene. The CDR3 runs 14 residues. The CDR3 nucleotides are TGCAGCGTTGAAGGGACAGGGCATTCCTACGAGCAGTACTTC. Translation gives CSVEGTGHSYEQYF.

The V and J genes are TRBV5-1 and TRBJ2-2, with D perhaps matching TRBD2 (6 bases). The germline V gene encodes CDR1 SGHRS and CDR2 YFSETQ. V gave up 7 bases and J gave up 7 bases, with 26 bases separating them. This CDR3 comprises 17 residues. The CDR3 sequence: CASGGTPRTPYFGELFF. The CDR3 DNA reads TGCGCCAGCGGAGGGACCCCCAGGACTCCCTATTTCGGGGAGCTGTTTTTT.

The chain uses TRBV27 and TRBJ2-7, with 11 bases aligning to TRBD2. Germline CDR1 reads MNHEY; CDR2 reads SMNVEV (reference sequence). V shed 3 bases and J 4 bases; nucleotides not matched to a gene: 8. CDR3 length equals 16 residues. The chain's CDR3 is CASSLNTSGSRYEQYF. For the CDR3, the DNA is TGTGCCAGCAGTTTGAATACTAGCGGGAGTAGGTACGAGCAGTACTTC.

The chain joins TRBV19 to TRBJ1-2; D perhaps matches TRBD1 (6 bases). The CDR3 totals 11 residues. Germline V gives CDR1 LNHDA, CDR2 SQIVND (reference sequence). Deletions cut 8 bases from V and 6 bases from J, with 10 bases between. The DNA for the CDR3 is TGTGCCAGTTGGGCAGGGGATGGCTACACCTTC. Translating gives CASWAGDGYTF.

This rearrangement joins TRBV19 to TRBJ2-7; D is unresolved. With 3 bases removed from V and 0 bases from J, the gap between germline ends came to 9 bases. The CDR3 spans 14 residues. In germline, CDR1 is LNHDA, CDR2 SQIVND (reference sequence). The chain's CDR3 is CASSMAAPSYEQYF. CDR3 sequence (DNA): TGTGCCAGTAGTATGGCAGCCCCCTCCTACGAGCAGTACTTC.

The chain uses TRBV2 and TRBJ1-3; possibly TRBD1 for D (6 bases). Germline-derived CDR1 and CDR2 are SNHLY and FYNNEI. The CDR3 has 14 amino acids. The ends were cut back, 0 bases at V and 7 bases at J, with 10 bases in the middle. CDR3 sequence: CASSEALQGNTIYF. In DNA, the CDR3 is TGTGCCAGCAGTGAAGCGCTTCAGGGGAACACCATATATTTT.

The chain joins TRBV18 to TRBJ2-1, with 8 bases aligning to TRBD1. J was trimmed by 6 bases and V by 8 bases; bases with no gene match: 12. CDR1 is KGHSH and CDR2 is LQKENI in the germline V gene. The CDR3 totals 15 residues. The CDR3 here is CASAHGQGAANEQFF. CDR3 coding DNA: TGTGCCAGCGCGCACGGGCAGGGGGCGGCCAATGAGCAGTTCTTC.

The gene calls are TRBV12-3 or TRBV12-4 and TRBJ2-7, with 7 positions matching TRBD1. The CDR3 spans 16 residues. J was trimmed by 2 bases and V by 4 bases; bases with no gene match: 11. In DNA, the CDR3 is TGTGCCAGCAGTTCCTCTTGGGACAGCTATACCTACGAGCAGTACTTC. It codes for CASSSSWDSYTYEQYF.

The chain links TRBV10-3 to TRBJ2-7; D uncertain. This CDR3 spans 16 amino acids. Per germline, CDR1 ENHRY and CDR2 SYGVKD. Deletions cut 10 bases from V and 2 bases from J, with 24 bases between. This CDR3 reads CATHALAVADTYEQYF. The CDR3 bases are TGTGCCACCCATGCCTTGGCCGTTGCGGATACCTACGAGCAGTACTTC.

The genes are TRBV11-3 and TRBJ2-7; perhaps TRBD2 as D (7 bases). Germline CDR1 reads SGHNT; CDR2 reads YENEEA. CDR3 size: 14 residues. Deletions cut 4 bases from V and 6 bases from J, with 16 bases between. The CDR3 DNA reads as TGTGCCAGCAGCTCTAGGGGGGGCCAACCCGAGCAGTACTTC. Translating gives CASSSRGGQPEQYF.

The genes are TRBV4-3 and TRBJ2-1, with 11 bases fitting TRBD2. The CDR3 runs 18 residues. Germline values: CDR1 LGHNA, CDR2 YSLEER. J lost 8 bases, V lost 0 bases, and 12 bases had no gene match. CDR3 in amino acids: CASSQDLATSGSSDEQFF. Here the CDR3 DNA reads TGCGCCAGCAGCCAAGATTTAGCCACTAGCGGGAGTTCCGATGAGCAGTTCTTC.

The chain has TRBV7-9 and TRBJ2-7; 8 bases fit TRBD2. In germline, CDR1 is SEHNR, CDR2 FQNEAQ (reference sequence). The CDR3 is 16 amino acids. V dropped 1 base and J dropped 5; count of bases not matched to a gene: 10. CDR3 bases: TGTGCCAGCAGCTTAGGGGGAAGAGCGGGAGTTAACGAGCAGTACTTC. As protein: CASSLGGRAGVNEQYF.

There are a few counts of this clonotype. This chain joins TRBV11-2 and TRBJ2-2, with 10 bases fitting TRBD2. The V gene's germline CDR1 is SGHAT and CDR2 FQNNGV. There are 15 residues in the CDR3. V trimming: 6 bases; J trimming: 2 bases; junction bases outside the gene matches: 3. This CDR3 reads CASRRTSGNTGELFF. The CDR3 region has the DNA TGTGCCAGCAGACGGACTAGCGGAAACACCGGGGAGCTGTTTTTT. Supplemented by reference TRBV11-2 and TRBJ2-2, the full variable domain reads EAGVAQSPRYKIIEKRQSVAFWCNPISGHATLYWYQQILGQGPKLLIQFQNNGVVDDSQLPKDRFSAERLKGVDSTLKIQPAKLEDSAVYLCASRRTSGNTGELFFGEGSRLTVL.